This entry features one TCR beta chain sequence. V lost 4 bases and J lost 3; bases outside the gene matches: 3. This CDR3 is built from 13 residues. Germline lookup yields CDR1 SGHRS and CDR2 YFSETQ. The data stem from a study of T cell changes during pregnancy in multiple sclerosis. The protocol was immunoSEQ multiplex PCR, while the TCRdb copy is restricted to in-frame clones and leaves out a portion. The sample contains roughly 50,000 clones, about 93% of which appear only once. This receptor was identified in a female donor with multiple sclerosis, enrolled in a pregnancy study. Sequencing was performed on CD4+ T cells from peripheral blood mononuclear cells, taken after pregnancy. The genes are TRBV5-1 and TRBJ2-7; 8 bases fit TRBD2. CDR3 nucleotides: TGCGCCAGCAGCCCAAGCGGGAGCTACGAGCAGTACTTC. It yields the protein CASSPSGSYEQYF.